A single sample is the source of the 13 T cell receptor beta chains below, sequenced in a study of T cell repertoires in cytomegalovirus infection. TCRdb independently ran MiXCR on the reads; one entry per CDR3 protein. Altogether 200,000 to 250,000 distinct CDR3 sequences are present, under 25% being singletons, with the ten largest covering roughly 18%. Sequenced: CD8+ T cells from PBMCs. The receptors derive from a human donor in good health (CMV status not recorded). Some clones in this sample may be carry-over from other donors' samples.

This sequence joins TRBV2 and TRBJ2-1; 10 nucleotides line up with TRBD2. This CDR3 has 14 amino acids. V was clipped by 2 bases and J by 5 bases; unmatched bases: 0. CDR1 and CDR2 (germline): SNHLY, FYNNEI. The CDR3 loop is CASSESGGDNEQFF. The DNA of the CDR3 is TGTGCCAGCAGTGAAAGCGGGGGGGACAATGAGCAGTTCTTC.

As concerns this clonotype: One end of the junction fails to match germline, which may point to a read error. This sequence joins TRBV4-1 and TRBJ2-7; 7 bases are a match to TRBD1. The CDR3 consists of 14 residues. CDR1 and CDR2 (germline): MGHRA, YSYEKL. The CDR3 DNA reads as TGTGCCAGCAGCCCGTCCGGGACAGTCTACGAGCAGTACTTC. It specifies CASSPSGTVYEQYF.

In its sample, this clonotype was seen a few times. The chain has TRBV7-2 and TRBJ2-2; D could derive from TRBD1 or TRBD2 (5 bases each). V was shortened by 2 bases and J by 5 bases, with 21 bases between the two germline ends. Germline-derived CDR1 and CDR2 are SGHTA and FQGNSA. The CDR3 runs 18 residues. CDR3: CASSLLTNGAGRTGELFF. The CDR3 nucleotides are TGTGCCAGCAGCTTACTGACGAACGGGGCAGGGAGAACCGGGGAGCTGTTTTTT.

The gene calls are TRBV5-6 and TRBJ2-3; D ambiguous. V lost 0 bases and J 10 bases, leaving 18 bases between the germline ends. Germline assignment: CDR1 SGHDT and CDR2 YYEEEE. This CDR3 contains 15 residues. The DNA for the CDR3 is TGTGCCAGCAGCTTGGGAGCAGCCACGGCTTTGGCGCAGTATTTT. Protein product: CASSLGAATALAQYF.

This clonotype was counted a few times. V and J are TRBV7-6 and TRBJ2-1, with D unclear. Germline CDR1 is SGHVS and CDR2 is FNYEAQ. The V end lost 0 bases, the J end lost 1 base, and 4 bases lay between the germline ends. This CDR3 contains 14 residues. Written as DNA, the CDR3 is TGTGCCAGCAGCTTAGCGGAGTCCTACAATGAGCAGTTCTTC. As protein: CASSLAESYNEQFF.

In its sample, this clonotype was seen many times. The V and J genes are TRBV12-3 or TRBV12-4 and TRBJ1-2; D is possibly TRBD1 (6 bases). V lost 2 bases and J lost 8, with 9 bases in between. The CDR3 sequence is 12 residues long. The CDR3 sequence is CASSLQGRGYTF. As DNA, the CDR3 is TGTGCCAGCAGTTTACAGGGGAGAGGCTACACCTTC.

The sample holds many counts of this clonotype. The CDR3 reads CASSYGTGAVYEQYF. Written as DNA, the CDR3 is TGTGCCAGTAGTTATGGGACAGGGGCGGTCTACGAGCAGTACTTC. This chain joins TRBV19 and TRBJ2-7; 10 bases are a match to TRBD1. The CDR3 consists of 15 residues. Trimming removed 5 bases from V and 3 bases from J; junction bases left unmatched: 7. Germline CDR1 and CDR2: LNHDA and SQIVND (reference sequence).

This chain joins TRBV20-1 and TRBJ1-1; D may be TRBD1 (5 bases). Germline V gene data show CDR1 as DFQATT and CDR2 as SNEGSKA (reference sequence). The V gene lost 4 bases and the J gene lost 10 bases, with 10 bases spanning the gap. The CDR3 runs 10 residues. The CDR3 DNA reads as TGCAGTGCTACAGGGATAGGAGCTTTCTTT. Protein: CSATGIGAFF.

This clonotype was observed a few times. The chain combines TRBV10-3 with TRBJ1-2, with a weak D call TRBD1 (5 bases). CDR1 is ENHRY, CDR2 SYGVKD, per germline. This CDR3 contains 15 residues. V was cut by 6 bases and J by 5 bases, with 19 bases left in between. This chain's CDR3 is CAISEDSPIVYGYTF. In nucleotides, the CDR3 is TGTGCCATCAGCGAAGACAGTCCGATCGTTTATGGCTACACCTTC.

This clonotype appeared many times. The chain couples TRBV7-8 to TRBJ2-5; 8 bases agree with TRBD1. Trimming at V came to 1 base and at J to 4 bases, leaving 5 bases not matched to a gene. The CDR3 covers 15 residues. From germline, CDR1 is SGHVS and CDR2 FQNEAQ. The CDR3 DNA sequence: TGTGCCAGCAGCTTAGACAGGGGGTCATCAGAGACCCAGTACTTC. Amino acids: CASSLDRGSSETQYF.

In this sample, this clonotype turned up a few times. V gene TRBV7-8 combines with J gene TRBJ1-2, with D uncertain. V was clipped by 1 base and J by 1 base, with 13 bases between them. The germline V gene has CDR1 SGHVS and CDR2 FQNEAQ. The CDR3 runs 16 residues. CDR3 in amino acids: CASSLVTTDFNYGYTF. CDR3 bases: TGTGCCAGCAGCTTAGTCACCACTGACTTTAACTATGGCTACACCTTC.

The rearrangement joins TRBV11-1 to TRBJ2-1, with TRBD1 matching 9 bases. V lost 0 bases to trimming and J lost 8 bases; unmatched junction nucleotides: 5. Germline V gene data show CDR1 as SGHAT and CDR2 as FQDESV (reference sequence). There are 15 residues in the CDR3. CDR3 in DNA: TGTGCCAGCAGCTTAGCCCCGGGACAGGGTGATGAGCAGTTCTTC. This sequence encodes CASSLAPGQGDEQFF.

This clonotype appeared once. The chain recombines TRBV2 with TRBJ1-1, with unresolved D. This CDR3 region has 13 residues. Trimming removed 6 bases from V and 5 bases from J, with 13 bases in between. Germline CDR1 is SNHLY and CDR2 is FYNNEI. CDR3 DNA: TGTGCCAGCAGAGACGGACCTGGGACTGAAGCTTTCTTT. This translates into CASRDGPGTEAFF.